The present entry profiles one TCR beta chain with its context. Its specificity is unknown. It may be a read error: a sequence one base away is much more abundant. TCRdb analysed the multiplex PCR reads with MiXCR anew, one entry per CDR3 protein. The sample yields about 89,000 distinct CDR3 sequences, approximately 30% seen once. The CDR3 has 13 amino acids. Germline-derived CDR1 and CDR2 are KGHSH and LQKENI. Samples came from axillary lymph nodes draining the breast cancer. This sample stems from a study of breast tumors, draining lymph nodes, adjacent tissues. Study findings and constraints: Most tumor T cells seemingly derive from lymph node, then expand in tumor. Tumor and nontumor repertoires were significantly more similar in luminal-like than in basal-like breast cancer. Compared with lymph nodes, tumors were less diverse; compared with nontumor tissue, more.

The TCR was taken from a female donor with breast cancer. Some clones in this sample may be carry-over from other donors' samples. This rearrangement joins TRBV18 to TRBJ1-2; D remains unclear. The sequenced material came from axillary lymph node tissue. The CDR3 DNA reads TGTGCCAGCCCACCAAAGGGAGGCTATGGCTACACCTTC. Encoded protein: CASPPKGGYGYTF.